This T cell receptor beta chain was profiled in a study of immune evolution from preneoplasia to lung adenocarcinoma. The wider study: HLA loss of heterozygosity: around 6.5% AIS, about 15% MIA, about 35% ADC, none AAH.

Method: immunoSEQ multiplex PCR; TCRdb's copy keeps in-frame clones and lacks some. Counted here are over 3,000 clones, almost 85% occurring once; the ten biggest clones make up over 2%. The ends were cut back, 6 bases at V and 6 bases at J, with 18 bases in the middle. Per the germline V gene, CDR1 is MDHEN and CDR2 is SYDVKM. This CDR3 region has 14 residues. The rearrangement links TRBV28 to TRBJ2-7, with D perhaps being TRBD1 or TRBD2 (5 bases each). The sequence came from a person aged 45-60 years with lung adenocarcinoma. The sample comprised FFPE invasive lung adenocarcinoma tissue. The CDR3 DNA sequence: TGTGCCAGCAGCCGTGGCCCGGGACGTGGCGAGCAGTACTTC. The encoded protein is CASSRGPGRGEQYF.